The following is a T cell receptor beta chain sequence with its context. Its antigen is still unknown. Other DNA variants within this sample encode the same CDR3. The genomic DNA of each subset was split evenly across several immunoSEQ plates. Repertoires were generated with immunoSEQ multiplex PCR, while TCRdb's copy carries only in-frame clones and drops some. The sample holds roughly 2.1 million clones; about 93% are singletons and the top ten take 1.5% to 2%. Naive-designated CD8 cells lacked CD45RO, were positively enriched for CCR7, and omitted terminally differentiated effector memory CD45RA+ cells. The source of the sample is a study of shared clonotypes between healthy human individuals. General study findings and limits: Owing to a small donor count, the genetic and exposure-history diversity represented was limited. Naive subsets tended to show greater estimated richness than memory subsets.

This receptor was obtained from a man in his late teens or twenties in good health. Some clones in this sample may be carry-over from other donors' samples. The sequenced sample was naive CD8+ T cells from PBMCs.

The CDR3 region has the DNA TGTGCCAGCAGCTTGGCTGGGGCTGGAAACACCATATATTTT. Amino acid sequence: CASSLAGAGNTIYF. The chain carries TRBV5-6 and TRBJ1-3, with D unresolved. This CDR3 has 14 residues. In germline, CDR1 is SGHDT, CDR2 YYEEEE. V was cut by 0 bases and J by 2 bases, with 6 bases left in between.